The clone carrying this TCR beta chain appeared a single time. Its specificity is not known. A much larger clone differs by one base, so this may be a read error. CDR3 size: 13 residues. Germline CDR1 and CDR2: DFQATT and SNEGSKA (reference sequence). Trimming cost V 4 bases and J 8 bases, with 15 bases left between them. These data belong to a study of tumor and adjacent non-tumor tissue in lung cancer. Study as a whole: There were 12 adenocarcinoma, a couple of squamous cell carcinoma and 1 small cell lung cancer cases. Study results and caveats: Patients with more diverse tumor TCRs had worse survival.

No cell sorting was done before RNA was extracted from the tissue. A modified ARM-PCR protocol with three rounds of nested PCR amplified TCRbeta. TCRdb recomputed calls from the multiplex PCR reads with MiXCR, one row per CDR3 protein. The table includes roughly 220,000 distinct CDR3 sequences, about two thirds detected once. The chain couples TRBV20-1 to TRBJ1-5, with D unclear. The sequence was collected from a man in his 60s with non-small cell lung cancer. Source material: lung tumor tissue. CDR3 loop: CSAIDKYNEPQHF. CDR3 nucleotides: TGCAGTGCTATTGACAAATATAATGAGCCCCAGCATTTT.